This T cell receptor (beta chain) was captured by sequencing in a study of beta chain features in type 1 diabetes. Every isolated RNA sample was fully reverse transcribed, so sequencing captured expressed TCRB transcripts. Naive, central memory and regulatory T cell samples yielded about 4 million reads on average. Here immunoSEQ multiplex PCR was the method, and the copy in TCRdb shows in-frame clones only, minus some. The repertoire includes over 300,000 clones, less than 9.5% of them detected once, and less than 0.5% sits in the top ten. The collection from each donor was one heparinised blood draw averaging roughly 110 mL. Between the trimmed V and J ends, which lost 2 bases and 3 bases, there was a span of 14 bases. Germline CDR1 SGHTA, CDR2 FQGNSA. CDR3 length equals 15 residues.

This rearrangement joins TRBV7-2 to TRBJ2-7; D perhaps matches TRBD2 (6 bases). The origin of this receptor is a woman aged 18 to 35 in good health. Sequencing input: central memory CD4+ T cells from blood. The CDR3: CASSLKTGDIYEQYF. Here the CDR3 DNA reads TGTGCCAGCAGCTTAAAAACGGGAGACATCTACGAGCAGTACTTC.